The entry below describes one T cell receptor (beta chain). Its cognate antigen has yet to be identified. Base qualities are not provided; no much larger clone lies one nucleotide away. This sample is part of a study of cytomegalovirus exposure and HLA in healthy donors listed by TCRdb under 2017. Notes on the research overall: In an earlier analysis of 587 of the donors, about 270 Gb of sequence data and 95 million to 130 million unique TCR beta sequences from roughly 180 million T cells were reported. Donor age, sex, ethnicity and CMV serostatus were compiled together with the repertoire data. A later genetic analysis took genome-wide SNP genotypes for about 65% of the 666 donors and used that subset as a discovery cohort. Every repertoire in the discovery cohort had been generated on one and the same sequencing platform. HLA typing included class I and class II loci at four-digit resolution. A later analysis re-examined previously published TCR beta repertoires from just over 650 donors and added high-resolution HLA genotyping to investigate patterns of TCR occurrence. Among the roughly 410 genotyped donors, about 85% belonged to the genetic ancestry cluster associated with self-reported Caucasian donors. Rather than drawing on any new phenotypic data, the later analysis identified candidate immune exposures from TCR beta sequences and the way those sequences occurred across donors. A separate validation cohort of more than 100 different subjects was used in addition to the approximately 700-subject first cohort. To predict cytomegalovirus infection status, the study brought together high-throughput TCR immunosequencing, statistical association of individual TCRs with disease status, and machine learning. An early release covering roughly 640 HLA-typed donors comprised approximately 290 gigabases of sequencing data and around 80 million unique TCR sequences. In an earlier analysis of roughly 540 of the donors, high-throughput TCR beta sequencing was used to judge whether each TCR beta V gene segment behaved as functional or pseudogenic. Because of strong linkage in the cohort, four or five DR-DQ haplotypes were treated as single units for association and clustering. Typing coverage differed by locus: A, B, C, DRB1 and DQB1 were typed in roughly 629-630 donors, DQA1 in approximately 520, DPA1 in 600 to 610, and DPB1 in around 490. The aim of the study was to test whether cataloging public T cell receptors could identify signatures of past pathogen exposure. On average, approximately 250,000 unique TCR beta nucleotide sequences were sequenced per donor among 300 to 500 genotyped donors of the cohort, with about 19% of those sequences being non-productive. The T cell repertoires of 666 subjects were profiled by immunosequencing and related to cytomegalovirus serostatus.

In total, approximately 690 healthy bone marrow donors made up the cohort. All cohort members were sampled while nominally healthy, although unrecorded immune exposures were likely present. The donor tested CMV seronegative, placing the donor among the 350 to 400 seronegative members of the cohort. Each donor provided a peripheral blood sample, and peripheral blood mononuclear cells were used for TCR beta sequencing. Genomic DNA was extracted from the blood cell samples with the Qiagen DNeasy Blood Extraction Kit. Libraries were made using the immunoSEQ multiplex PCR assay. A mixture of 60 forward primers for TCR Vbeta segments and 13 reverse primers for TCR Jbeta segments was used in the multiplex PCR. A multiplex PCR assay on genomic DNA amplified the CDR3 region of rearranged TCR beta genes. Amplified TCR beta libraries were sequenced as 87-base-pair reads on the Illumina HiSeq System. As for the original processing: A later analysis tallied 80 million to 95 million unique TCR beta chains across the 640 or so repertoires, and about 10 million of those chains were shared by two or more donors. A nearest-neighbor algorithm error-corrected the raw reads and collapsed the reads into unique sequences, merging closely related sequences to remove PCR and sequencing errors. To assign V, D and J gene segments, CDR3 sequences were aligned to IMGT reference sequences. For a sequence to be retained, a match of at least six nucleotides to both a V gene segment and a J gene segment was required. Rearrangements were classified as productive when the CDR3 lacked stop codons and remained in frame with V and J, and all other rearrangements were classified as non-productive. Following IMGT convention, CDR3 was defined as the stretch from the second conserved V-encoded cysteine up to the conserved J-encoded phenylalanine. The earlier analysis of about 620 of the donors excluded sequences that lacked an unambiguous match to a single V gene segment. An earlier analysis of a few hundred of the donors called V segments functional above 56.7% productive rearrangements and segregating when the between-donor standard deviation exceeded 5%. A statistical classification framework was developed to diagnose cytomegalovirus status using the catalog of TCR beta chain sequences. V and J gene assignment, in a later analysis, came from comparing TCR nucleotide sequences with IMGT/GENE-DB human TR gene sequences. The TCRdist pipeline was used in a later analysis to assign CDR3 sequences and most-parsimonious VDJ recombination scenarios. In a later analysis, each TCR beta chain was defined by its CDR3 amino acid sequence together with its V-gene family, and reads without a unique V-gene family were excluded. A later analysis removed roughly 590 highly shared, low-generation-probability nucleotide sequences to deal with suspected cross-contamination and a sequencing artifact. A later analysis calculated a clonal expansion index for each public chain from normalized within-repertoire ranks of inferred template counts. In a later analysis, generation probabilities were computed using a VDJ recombination model fitted to out-of-frame rearrangements, and the results were checked against IGoR. In a later analysis, TCR-TCR, TCR-HLA and TCR-CMV co-occurrence was scored with hypergeometric tests, and a repertoire-size bias correction was applied to TCR pairs. False discovery rates were estimated in a later analysis by permuting HLA or CMV assignments 20 times. In a later analysis, co-occurring TCRs were grouped using DBSCAN, with TCRdist sequence similarity added in when clustering inside HLA-allele-positive subsets. Co-occurrence clustering excluded repertoires with fewer than 30,000 or more than 120,000 public chains, plus five with anomalous nucleotide sharing. TCRdb carries this immuneACCESS record with in-frame sequences only. Its versions omit some clonotypes, under half of them owing to an unresolved V gene in the studies checked, with the rest unexplained. From that table come the V and J calls and clone size; the DNA was used to work out D and trimming. This sample comprises more than 200,000 clones, nearly 80% of them detected only once. 1.8% of the sample belongs to the ten largest clones.

Beyond this particular receptor, the publication reports: A later genetic analysis reported fewer N-insertions in productive TCRs among donors in an Asian-associated ancestry cluster than the roughly 670-donor mean. When HLA alleles, especially DR and DQ, strongly co-occurred, TCR associations were difficult to assign to individual alleles. The classifier was reported to diagnose cytomegalovirus status with high specificity and sensitivity in both the original cohort and the validation cohort. Most TCR sequences were seen in very few donors, while some public TCRs were found in many individuals. An earlier analysis of approximately 590 of the donors showed that most TCR beta V segments appeared in productive rearrangements either about 87% or about 30% of the time, which broadly matched IMGT annotations. In a later analysis, several top co-occurrence clusters were reported to appear linked to parvovirus B19, influenza, CMV and Epstein-Barr virus. Roughly uniform sequencing depth across donors was assumed in presence/absence analyses, although this assumption may not hold. In vitro tests confirmed that a few of the cytomegalovirus-associated TCR beta chains recognize cytomegalovirus antigens. In a later analysis, HLA-associated TCR beta chains showed more clonal expansion and lower generation probabilities than non-associated chains that were equally common. A later analysis found that TCR association rates varied across HLA loci, with DRB1 alleles showing the most associated TCRs and HLA-C alleles the fewest. The earlier analysis of 587 of the donors excluded 15 to 20 rarely observed V segments, including chromosome 9 orphons, because counts were too low. Because some donors lacked HLA typing at each locus, the association tests relied only on the typed subset. Some IMGT-functional V segments, including TRBV6-2 and TRBV6-3, could not be told apart with the 87-base-pair reads, so those segments were excluded. A further reported finding was that TCR beta sequences accurately predicted the HLA-A and HLA-B alleles for most subjects in the first cohort. Correlated functional status among segregating V segments might be attributable to linkage disequilibrium, but an unknown experimental factor could not be ruled out. According to the authors, the approach could potentially be generalized to other disease states and immunological phenotypes. The only immune exposure information available for the cohort was CMV serostatus. A later analysis associated about 17,000 TCR beta sequences with specific HLA alleles at a false discovery rate of 0.05. The cohort was sequenced for TCR beta chains only, and without alpha or paired-chain data the features that could be detected were limited. A cluster of highly shared sequence variants was judged likely to be a technical artifact of the sequencing pipeline. In a later genetic analysis, a missense DCLRE1C variant was associated with V-gene and J-gene trimming of TCR beta chains, and the association was replicated in an independent cohort. A total of 150 or so TCR beta chains were listed by the study as associated with cytomegalovirus. Most CMV-associated TCR beta chains appeared to be HLA-restricted in a later analysis, and the HLA associations seemed to be driven largely by CMV exposure.

Sequences MDHEN (CDR1) and SYDVKM (CDR2) are obtained from the germline V gene. From the cysteine up to the phenylalanine, the CDR3 has a length of 15 residues. Only the CDR3 part of the read is kept: 45 bases, read in frame from the first base. The V end loses 6 bases and the J end loses 3 bases, and a stretch of 18 bases separates them. This clonotype was obtained from a male donor in good health and CMV-seronegative. Here the chain combines TRBV28 and TRBJ2-7, with a tentative D gene TRBD2 over 6 matching bases. The material sequenced was PBMCs. DNA sequence: TGTGCCAGCAGCCGCATATTGGGCGGGAACTACGAGCAGTACTTC. The encoded protein is CASSRILGGNYEQYF.